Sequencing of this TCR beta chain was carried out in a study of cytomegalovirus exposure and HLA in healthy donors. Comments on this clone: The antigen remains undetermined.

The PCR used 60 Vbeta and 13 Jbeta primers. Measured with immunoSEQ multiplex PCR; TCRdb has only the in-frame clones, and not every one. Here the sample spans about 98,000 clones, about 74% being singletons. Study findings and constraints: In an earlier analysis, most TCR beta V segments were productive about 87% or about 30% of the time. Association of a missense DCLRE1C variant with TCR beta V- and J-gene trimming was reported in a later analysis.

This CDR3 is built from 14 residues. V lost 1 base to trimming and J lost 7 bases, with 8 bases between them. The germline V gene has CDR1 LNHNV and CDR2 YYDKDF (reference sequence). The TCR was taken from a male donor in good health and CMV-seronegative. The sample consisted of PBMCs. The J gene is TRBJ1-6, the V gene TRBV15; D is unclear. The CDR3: CATSRVSPNSPLHF. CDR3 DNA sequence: TGTGCCACCAGCAGAGTTAGTCCCAATTCACCCCTCCACTTT.